What follows are 17 T cell receptor beta chains derived from one specimen sequenced in a study of identical twins (dated by TCRdb to the mid-2010s). Receptor libraries were prepared by 5' RACE. Sequenced using an Illumina HiSeq 2000. TCRdb passed the public sequencing reads through fastp at Q25 and MiXCR, retaining productive beta sequences. Rows are combined by CDR3 protein, so each entry shows the most common genes and DNA. This sample has about 240,000 distinct CDR3 sequences in its table, and over 9.5% of those were observed once. Together, the top ten hold roughly 10% of the sample. The sequencing input was memory T cells sorted from blood. The sample's cell subset or site label, in plain terms: CD45RO+ enriched T cells. These receptors originate from a man between 45 and 60 years old in good health.

Only a few counts were recorded for this clonotype. The chain carries TRBV3-1 and TRBJ1-2; D gene unclear. V was trimmed by 2 bases and J by 6 bases, leaving 4 bases between them. Germline CDR1 reads LGHDT; CDR2 reads YNNKEL (reference sequence). CDR3 length: 11 amino acids. The CDR3 coding sequence is TGTGCCAGCAGCCAAAGACATGGCTACACCTTC. Translating it yields CASSQRHGYTF. Variable domain in full (rest from reference TRBV3-1 and TRBJ1-2): DTAVSQTPKYLVTQMGNDKSIKCEQNLGHDTMYWYKQDSKKFLKIMFSYNNKELIINETVPNRFSPKSPDKAHLNLHINSLELGDSAVYFCASSQRHGYTFGSGTRLTVV.

This clonotype was counted many times. V gene TRBV12-3 or TRBV12-4 combines with J gene TRBJ2-3; maybe TRBD2 (6 bases). The CDR3 runs 15 residues. The germline V and J ends were trimmed by 2 bases and 6 bases, with 15 bases remaining between them. The CDR3, as DNA: TGTGCCAGCAGTTTATCGGGAGCATCCCTCGATACGCAGTATTTT. This encodes CASSLSGASLDTQYF.

This clonotype was detected only a few times. Here the CDR3 DNA reads TGTGCCAGCAGTTTAGTAGGTCAAAAGGGCTCCTACGAGCAGTACTTC. Protein sequence: CASSLVGQKGSYEQYF. The chain links TRBV27 to TRBJ2-7; D is ambiguous. Germline values: CDR1 MNHEY, CDR2 SMNVEV (reference sequence). Trimming removed 2 bases at V and 0 bases at J, with 14 bases between. The CDR3 is 16 residues long.

This clonotype was recorded a few times. The J gene is TRBJ2-6, the V gene TRBV12-3 or TRBV12-4; perhaps TRBD1 as D (6 bases). Trimming removed 5 bases from V and 4 bases from J, with 15 bases in between. The CDR3 runs 16 residues. The CDR3 DNA is TGTGCCAGCAGTACCACAACAGGGCCCGGGGCCAACGTCCTGACTTTC. Amino acids: CASSTTTGPGANVLTF.

At least ten counts were recorded for this clonotype. The chain couples TRBV29-1 to TRBJ1-1; D is undetermined. In germline, CDR1 is SQVTM, CDR2 ANQGSEA. The CDR3 is made up of 11 amino acids. V lost 4 bases, J lost 3 bases, and 6 bases lay in between. The CDR3 DNA follows: TGCAGCGTTGTTCAGGACACTGAAGCTTTCTTT. Translating gives CSVVQDTEAFF.

This clonotype was counted only a few times. This chain uses TRBV4-3 with TRBJ1-4, with D unresolved. Germline lookup yields CDR1 LGHNA and CDR2 YSLEER. CDR3 length: 13 residues. The V gene lost 8 bases and the J gene lost 7 bases, with 14 bases spanning the gap. The chain's CDR3 is CASSLSVGEKLFF. The CDR3 DNA reads TGCGCCAGCTCATTGTCGGTTGGTGAAAAACTGTTTTTT.

This clonotype turned up a few times. The rearrangement uses TRBV9 and TRBJ2-2, with D unclear. Germline values: CDR1 SGDLS, CDR2 YYNGEE. V gave up 4 bases and J gave up 1 base, with 20 bases separating them. This CDR3 has 18 residues. The CDR3 DNA sequence: TGTGCCAGCAGCCACCCTGGTGCGCCCCGTCTGAACACCGGGGAGCTGTTTTTT. It codes for CASSHPGAPRLNTGELFF.

This clonotype has a count of ten or more. The chain employs TRBV7-2 and TRBJ2-3; D possibly uses TRBD1 or TRBD2 (5 bases each). Germline V gene sequence: CDR1 SGHTA, CDR2 FQGNSA. Trimming removed 1 base at V and 6 bases at J, with 17 bases between. The CDR3 loop spans 16 amino acids. CDR3 residues: CASSLDRGEGLDTQYF. For the CDR3, the DNA is TGTGCCAGCAGCTTAGATAGAGGGGAAGGGCTGGATACGCAGTATTTT.

This clonotype was detected ten times or more. V is TRBV3-1 and J is TRBJ1-5; a possible D gene is TRBD1 (5 bases). From germline, CDR1 is LGHDT and CDR2 YNNKEL (reference sequence). The V end was cut by 4 bases, the J end by 2 bases, with 12 bases between. The CDR3 runs to 15 residues. This CDR3 reads CASSLGRDGNQPQHF. The CDR3 nucleotides are TGTGCCAGCAGCCTCGGCCGGGACGGCAATCAGCCCCAGCATTTT. The variable domain in full, completed from reference TRBV3-1 and TRBJ1-5, reads DTAVSQTPKYLVTQMGNDKSIKCEQNLGHDTMYWYKQDSKKFLKIMFSYNNKELIINETVPNRFSPKSPDKAHLNLHINSLELGDSAVYFCASSLGRDGNQPQHFGDGTRLSIL.

There are many counts of this clonotype. The chain is built from TRBV4-2 and TRBJ2-7, with D hard to call. The CDR3 sequence is 16 residues long. Germline V gene lookup returns CDR1 LGHNA and CDR2 YNFKEQ. V shed 4 bases and J shed 4 bases, with 20 bases lying between them. Here the CDR3 reads CASSRDGGDSLYEQYF. In DNA, the CDR3 is TGTGCCAGCAGCCGAGATGGTGGTGATTCATTATACGAGCAGTACTTC.

This clonotype was picked up many times. The chain carries TRBV7-2 and TRBJ1-5; 7 nucleotides line up with TRBD1. The CDR3 consists of 14 residues. Germline values: CDR1 SGHTA, CDR2 FQGNSA. Losses at the gene ends were 4 bases for V and 7 bases for J; bases not matched to a gene: 7. The CDR3, as DNA: TGTGCCAGCAGCTCTGCAGGGGGAAGCCAGCCCCAGCATTTT. Translated, it gives CASSSAGGSQPQHF.

There are many counts of this clonotype. The chain has TRBV5-1 and TRBJ2-2, with D maybe TRBD2 (6 bases). In germline, CDR1 is SGHRS, CDR2 YFSETQ. Deletions cut 4 bases from V and 0 bases from J, with 13 bases between. CDR3 size: 16 residues. CDR3 protein: CASSPSGLTNTGELFF. As DNA, the CDR3 is TGCGCCAGCAGCCCGTCCGGACTAACGAACACCGGGGAGCTGTTTTTT.

The chain has TRBV20-1 and TRBJ2-1; D not resolved. The CDR3 has 15 residues. Trimming stripped 3 bases from V and 2 bases from J, with 14 bases between. The germline V gene has CDR1 DFQATT and CDR2 SNEGSKA (reference sequence). DNA for the CDR3: TGCAGTGCTAGCAGGAGTCTTGGCCCCTACAATGAGCAGTTCTTC. Protein: CSASRSLGPYNEQFF.

This clonotype was recorded many times. The gene calls are TRBV20-1 and TRBJ2-1; either TRBD1 or TRBD2 may fit D (5 bases each). The V end lost 0 bases, the J end lost 6 bases, and 9 bases lay between the germline ends. The CDR3 runs 13 residues. Germline V gives CDR1 DFQATT, CDR2 SNEGSKA (reference sequence). The CDR3 nucleotides read TGCAGTGCTAGAGATCCGGGACCCAATGAGCAGTTCTTC. Protein product: CSARDPGPNEQFF.

This clonotype has just a few counts. The V gene is TRBV7-2, the J gene TRBJ1-5, with D unresolved. V was shortened by 5 bases and J by 4 bases, with 6 bases between the two germline ends. CDR3 size: 12 residues. The germline V gene encodes CDR1 SGHTA and CDR2 FQGNSA. CDR3 sequence (DNA): TGTGCCAGCAGCCACCAGAATCAGCCCCAGCATTTT. It is translated as CASSHQNQPQHF.

V is TRBV29-1 and J is TRBJ2-5, with TRBD1 matching 7 bases. V lost 4 bases, J lost 3 bases, and 5 bases stayed unmatched. The CDR3 covers 13 residues. Germline CDR1 is SQVTM and CDR2 is ANQGSEA. This CDR3 is CSVAGQSKETQYF. In nucleotides, the CDR3 is TGCAGCGTTGCGGGACAGAGCAAAGAGACCCAGTACTTC.

J is TRBJ1-3 and V is TRBV7-2; D perhaps matches TRBD1 (5 bases). Trimming left V 5 bases short and J 6 bases short, with 8 bases between. Germline loops: CDR1 SGHTA, CDR2 FQGNSA. This CDR3 region has 12 residues. The CDR3 sequence is CASSTGENTIYF. CDR3 coding DNA: TGTGCCAGCAGCACAGGAGAAAACACCATATATTTT.